There are a few counts of the clone carrying this T cell receptor (beta chain). What it recognizes is unknown. These data belong to a study of T cell repertoires in aging, cancer and after chemotherapy. About the study: Millions of TCR reads made up the full dataset. Study conclusions and caveats: Healthy donors lost TCR diversity with age mainly through richness, cancer patients through richness and evenness. Age-matched healthy donors had significantly more diverse, less clonal blood TCR repertoires than untreated cancer patients.

This CDR3 spans 12 amino acids. The ends were cut back, 8 bases at V and 8 bases at J, with 15 bases in the middle. Rearranged V-D-J TRB sequences were amplified with a mixed TRB-A/B primer pool. TCRdb analysed the multiplex PCR reads with MiXCR anew, one entry per CDR3 protein. This table holds around 4,000 distinct CDR3 sequences, 25% to 30% found once. Peripheral blood genomic DNA, not sorted cells or RNA, was the template. The chain is built from TRBV12-3 or TRBV12-4 and TRBJ1-1; perhaps TRBD1 as D (5 bases). Sequencing input: blood. The receptor comes from a human donor in good health. The CDR3 reads CASLTASGEAFF. CDR3 sequence (DNA): TGTGCCAGCCTCACGGCCTCAGGGGAAGCTTTCTTT.